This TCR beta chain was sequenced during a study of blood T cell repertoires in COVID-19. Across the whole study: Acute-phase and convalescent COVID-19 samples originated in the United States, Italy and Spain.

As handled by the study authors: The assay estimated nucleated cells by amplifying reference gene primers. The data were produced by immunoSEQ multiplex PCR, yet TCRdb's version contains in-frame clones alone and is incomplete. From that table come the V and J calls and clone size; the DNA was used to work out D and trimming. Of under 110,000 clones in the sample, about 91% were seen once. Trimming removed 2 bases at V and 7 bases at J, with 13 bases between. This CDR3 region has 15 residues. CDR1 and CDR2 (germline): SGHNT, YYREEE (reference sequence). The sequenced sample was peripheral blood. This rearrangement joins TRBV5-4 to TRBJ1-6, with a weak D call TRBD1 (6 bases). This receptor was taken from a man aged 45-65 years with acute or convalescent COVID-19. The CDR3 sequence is CASSLSQGKNSPLHF. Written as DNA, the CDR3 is TGTGCCAGCAGCTTATCACAGGGCAAAAATTCACCCCTCCACTTT.